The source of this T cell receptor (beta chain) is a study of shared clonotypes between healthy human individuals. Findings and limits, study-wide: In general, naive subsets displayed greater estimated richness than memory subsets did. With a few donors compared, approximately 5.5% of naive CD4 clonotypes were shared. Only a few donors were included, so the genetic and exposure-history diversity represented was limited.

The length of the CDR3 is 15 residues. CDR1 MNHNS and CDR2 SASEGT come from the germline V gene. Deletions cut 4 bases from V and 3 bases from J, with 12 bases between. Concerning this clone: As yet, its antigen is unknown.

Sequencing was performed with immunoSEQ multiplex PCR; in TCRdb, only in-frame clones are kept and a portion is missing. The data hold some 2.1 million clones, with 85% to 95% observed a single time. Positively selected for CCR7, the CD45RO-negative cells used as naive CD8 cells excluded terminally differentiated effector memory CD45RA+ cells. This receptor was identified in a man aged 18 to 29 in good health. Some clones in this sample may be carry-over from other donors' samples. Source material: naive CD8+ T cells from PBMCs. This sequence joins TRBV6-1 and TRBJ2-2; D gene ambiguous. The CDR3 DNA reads TGTGCCAGCAGTGCGGGCAGTGCTGACACCGGGGAGCTGTTTTTT. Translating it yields CASSAGSADTGELFF.